These 30 T cell receptor beta chains originate from one sample sequenced in a study of blood T cell repertoires in COVID-19. Using immunoSEQ multiplex PCR, the repertoire was profiled, and TCRdb retains in-frame clones only, with some absent. The sample shows 240,000 or so clones, around 79% of them seen only once. Input material: peripheral blood. The receptors shown here come from a woman older than 75 with acute or convalescent COVID-19.

The chain joins TRBV7-3 to TRBJ2-3; TRBD1 is a possible D gene (6 bases). CDR1 is SGHTA and CDR2 is FQGTGA in the germline V gene. The CDR3 loop spans 14 amino acids. V lost 1 base and J lost 4, with 9 bases in between. CDR3 amino acids: CASSLIHRADTQYF. The CDR3 DNA reads TGTGCCAGCAGCTTAATTCACAGGGCAGATACGCAGTATTTT.

This clone has only a few counts. The rearrangement uses TRBV5-6 and TRBJ1-6; D unclear. This CDR3 contains 14 residues. Trimming removed 1 base at V and 13 bases at J, with 15 bases between. Germline V gene data show CDR1 as SGHDT and CDR2 as YYEEEE. CDR3 loop: CASSLWPGKSPLHF. The CDR3 bases are TGTGCCAGCAGCTTGTGGCCCGGGAAATCGCCCCTCCACTTT.

The chain combines TRBV4-2 with TRBJ2-7; 11 bases are a match to TRBD2. V shed 0 bases and J 9 bases; nucleotides not matched to a gene: 4. The CDR3 runs 14 residues. Germline V CDR1 and CDR2: LGHNA, YNFKEQ. This chain's CDR3 is CASSQDSGRGPQYF. CDR3 sequence (DNA): TGTGCCAGCAGCCAAGATAGCGGGAGGGGTCCGCAGTACTTC.

The rearrangement links TRBV6-5 to TRBJ1-2; 8 bases align to TRBD1. There are 15 residues in the CDR3. The germline CDR1 and CDR2 sequences are MNHEY and SVGAGI. The V and J ends lost 6 bases and 4 bases, in that order; junction bases with no gene match: 10. The DNA for the CDR3 is TGTGCCAGCAGCCCAAGGCAGGGGGCGATCTATGGCTACACCTTC. Its protein is CASSPRQGAIYGYTF.

This clone was seen only a few times. In DNA, the CDR3 is TGCGCCAGCAGCTTCGGTCCCGAAAGCAATCAGCCCCAGCATTTT. Amino acid sequence: CASSFGPESNQPQHF. This sequence joins TRBV5-1 and TRBJ1-5; D not resolved. Germline CDR1 SGHRS, CDR2 YFSETQ. The CDR3 length is 15 residues. V lost 2 bases to trimming and J lost 1 base, with 10 bases between them.

The chain combines TRBV7-8 with TRBJ2-5; TRBD2 is a possible D gene (5 bases). The CDR3 runs to 12 residues. CDR1 is SGHVS and CDR2 is FQNEAQ in the germline V gene. V was trimmed by 5 bases and J by 2 bases, leaving 6 bases between them. This CDR3 reads CASSPGQETQYF. DNA for the CDR3: TGTGCCAGCAGCCCGGGACAAGAGACCCAGTACTTC.

The genes are TRBV19 and TRBJ1-2; no definite D call. The CDR3 contains 16 residues. The germline V and J ends were trimmed by 5 bases and 1 base, with 17 bases remaining between them. CDR1 is LNHDA and CDR2 is SQIVND in the germline V gene (reference sequence). In nucleotides, the CDR3 is TGTGCCAGTAGTGCACCTTGGAACTACCTTAACTATGGCTACACCTTC. As protein: CASSAPWNYLNYGYTF.

This clone appeared a few times. This CDR3 is CASSIQRDQKLFF. The CDR3 bases are TGTGCCAGTAGTATTCAGAGGGATCAAAAACTGTTTTTT. This rearrangement joins TRBV19 to TRBJ1-4; D remains ambiguous. In germline, CDR1 is LNHDA, CDR2 SQIVND (reference sequence). The CDR3 is made up of 13 amino acids. V lost 3 bases and J 9 bases, leaving 11 bases between the germline ends.

This clone was counted at least ten times. The chain joins TRBV6-6 to TRBJ1-3; tentatively, D is TRBD1 (6 bases). The ends were cut back, 6 bases at V and 1 base at J, with 13 bases in the middle. The CDR3 extends over 15 amino acids. CDR1 and CDR2 from the germline V gene are MNHNY and SVGAGI (reference sequence). This CDR3 reads CASRGQSTSGNTIYF. The CDR3 nucleotides read TGTGCCAGCAGAGGACAGTCTACATCTGGAAACACCATATATTTT.

This clone was counted only a few times. The CDR3 loop reads CASSLAVVAGGRSSYNEQFF. The CDR3 nucleotides read TGCGCCAGCAGCTTGGCCGTGGTAGCGGGAGGCCGTAGCTCCTACAATGAGCAGTTCTTC. J is TRBJ2-1 and V is TRBV5-1; TRBD2 agrees at 10 bases. The V gene's germline CDR1 is SGHRS and CDR2 YFSETQ. This CDR3 is 20 amino acids long. J was trimmed by 0 bases and V by 0 bases; bases with no gene match: 12.

Only a few counts were recorded for this clone. The rearrangement joins TRBV6-5 to TRBJ2-7, with D possibly matching TRBD1 (6 bases). V lost 5 bases, J lost 9 bases, and 23 bases lay in between. This CDR3 region has 15 residues. Germline assignment: CDR1 MNHEY and CDR2 SVGAGI. The CDR3 DNA is TGTGCCAGCAGTCGGCGACAGGTTGATGTTACCGGGCAGTACTTC. This sequence encodes CASSRRQVDVTGQYF.

V usage is TRBV11-2 and J usage is TRBJ1-4; 7 positions match TRBD1. Germline trimming cut 5 bases from V and 7 bases from J; bases unmatched to any gene: 13. The CDR3 loop spans 16 amino acids. CDR1 and CDR2 from the germline V gene are SGHAT and FQNNGV. As DNA, the CDR3 is TGTGCCAGCAGCCCCTTCAGGGGGACAAATAGTGAAAAACTGTTTTTT. Its translation is CASSPFRGTNSEKLFF.

The rearrangement joins TRBV19 to TRBJ1-2, with D unclear. The germline V gene encodes CDR1 LNHDA and CDR2 SQIVND (reference sequence). Between the trimmed V and J ends, which lost 3 bases and 0 bases, there was a span of 11 bases. The CDR3 is 15 residues long. CDR3 nucleotide sequence: TGTGCCAGTAGTATTCTATCGGGGTCTAACTATGGCTACACCTTC. It encodes CASSILSGSNYGYTF. The full variable domain, in which reference TRBV19 and TRBJ1-2 provide the parts outside the CDR3, is DGGITQSPKYLFRKEGQNVTLSCEQNLNHDAMYWYRQDPGQGLRLIYYSQIVNDFQKGDIAEGYSVSREKKESFPLTVTSAQKNPTAFYLCASSILSGSNYGYTFGSGTRLTVV.

The chain combines TRBV3-1 (or the pseudogene TRBV3-2) with TRBJ1-5; D is ambiguous. Per the germline V gene, CDR1 is LGHDT and CDR2 is YNNKEL (reference sequence). V lost 0 bases and J lost 7, with 7 bases in between. The CDR3 length is 13 residues. The CDR3 here is CASSQEGRQPQHF. CDR3 bases: TGTGCCAGCAGCCAAGAAGGGAGGCAGCCCCAGCATTTT.

The sample holds one count of this clone. The chain carries TRBV19 and TRBJ1-4; the match to TRBD1 covers 8 bases. CDR3 size: 17 residues. CDR1 is LNHDA and CDR2 is SQIVND in the germline V gene (reference sequence). Unmatched junction bases numbered 12, after V lost 5 bases and J lost 4 bases. Here the CDR3 DNA reads TGTGCCAGTAGTGTGGCAGGGGGCGCGGGAGTTAATGAAAAACTGTTTTTT. Protein sequence: CASSVAGGAGVNEKLFF.

The V call is TRBV6-5, the J call TRBJ2-7; 8 positions agree with TRBD1. From germline, CDR1 is MNHEY and CDR2 SVGAGI. J gave up 0 bases and V 7 bases, and 8 bases lay outside the gene matches. This CDR3 is built from 15 residues. The CDR3 protein is CASIPTGASSYEQYF. CDR3 in DNA: TGTGCCAGCATCCCGACAGGGGCCAGCTCCTACGAGCAGTACTTC.

The chain employs TRBV2 and TRBJ2-4, with a tentative D call TRBD1 (5 bases). The CDR3 runs 14 residues. Germline CDR1 reads SNHLY; CDR2 reads FYNNEI. The V end was cut by 3 bases, the J end by 8 bases, with 14 bases between. The CDR3 DNA sequence: TGTGCCAGCAGTGATGCTCCTCCCAGGGACATTCAGTACTTC. It encodes CASSDAPPRDIQYF.

The chain couples TRBV7-2 to TRBJ2-3; TRBD2 might be the D (6 bases). Germline loops: CDR1 SGHTA, CDR2 FQGNSA. This CDR3 has 13 amino acids. V lost 2 bases and J lost 7, with 10 bases in between. The CDR3, as DNA: TGTGCCAGCAGCTTACCTAGCGTAAATACGCAGTATTTT. Amino acid sequence: CASSLPSVNTQYF. The whole variable domain, filled in from reference TRBV7-2 and TRBJ2-3, reads GAGVSQSPSNKVTEKGKDVELRCDPISGHTALYWYRQSLGQGLEFLIYFQGNSAPDKSGLPSDRFSAERTGGSVSTLTIQRTQQEDSAVYLCASSLPSVNTQYFGPGTRLTVL.

V usage is TRBV6-5 and J usage is TRBJ2-1; D gene ambiguous. V dropped 0 bases and J dropped 1 base, with 10 bases sitting between them. The CDR3 is made up of 16 amino acids. The V gene's germline CDR1 is MNHEY and CDR2 SVGAGI. CDR3 amino acids: CASSYSWRRSYNEQFF. Written as DNA, the CDR3 is TGTGCCAGCAGTTACTCGTGGCGGCGGTCCTACAATGAGCAGTTCTTC.

As concerns this clone: Other nucleotide sequences in the sample specify the same CDR3. CDR3 region: CASSQGAAGELFF. The CDR3 nucleotides are TGTGCCAGCAGCCAGGGGGCGGCCGGGGAGCTGTTTTTT. V gene TRBV3-1 (or the pseudogene TRBV3-2) combines with J gene TRBJ2-2, with D perhaps matching TRBD1 (6 bases). The CDR3 is 13 residues long. Germline loops: CDR1 LGHDT, CDR2 YNNKEL (reference sequence). V was clipped by 3 bases and J by 6 bases, with 8 bases between them.

The J gene is TRBJ2-5, the V gene TRBV27; no reliable D call. This CDR3 is 13 amino acids long. The V end was cut by 4 bases, the J end by 0 bases, with 6 bases between. Germline CDR1 and CDR2: MNHEY and SMNVEV (reference sequence). CDR3 bases: TGTGCCAGCAGTTCCCCGTACCAAGAGACCCAGTACTTC. Protein sequence: CASSSPYQETQYF.

The chain combines TRBV12-3 or TRBV12-4 with TRBJ1-1; D uncertain. The V and J ends lost 4 bases and 2 bases respectively, with 8 bases between them. This CDR3 is built from 13 residues. CDR3 sequence (DNA): TGTGCCAGCAGTTACGGTTTAAACACTGAAGCTTTCTTT. It is translated as CASSYGLNTEAFF.

V gene TRBV25-1 combines with J gene TRBJ2-1; 12 bases agree with TRBD2. The V gene's germline CDR1 is MGHDK and CDR2 SYGVNS. V lost 5 bases to trimming and J lost 8 bases; unmatched junction nucleotides: 10. CDR3 length equals 16 residues. CDR3 DNA sequence: TGTGCCAGCAGTAGAGTCACTAGCGGGGGGAGGGATGAGCAGTTCTTC. Translation gives CASSRVTSGGRDEQFF.

The rearrangement joins TRBV10-3 to TRBJ2-5; TRBD2 matches 14 bases. Looked up from germline, CDR1 is ENHRY and CDR2 is SYGVKD. J lost 4 bases, V lost 6 bases, and 1 base had no gene match. The CDR3 contains 14 residues. The CDR3 region is CAISGTSGGETQYF. The DNA for the CDR3 is TGTGCCATCAGCGGGACTAGCGGGGGAGAGACCCAGTACTTC.

This chain links TRBV6-4 with TRBJ2-2; D is unresolved. V dropped 0 bases and J dropped 6 bases, with 8 bases sitting between them. The CDR3 totals 14 residues. The germline gives CDR1 MRHNA, CDR2 SNTAGT. CDR3 sequence reads: CASSDSSLPGELFF. The CDR3 DNA follows: TGTGCCAGCAGTGACTCGAGTCTTCCCGGGGAGCTGTTTTTT.

This chain links TRBV6-5 with TRBJ2-1; 7 bases agree with TRBD2. The CDR3 is 14 amino acids. Germline lookup yields CDR1 MNHEY and CDR2 SVGAGI. V dropped 4 bases and J dropped 7; count of bases not matched to a gene: 7. The CDR3 protein is CASSSLMRGNEQFF. The CDR3 coding sequence is TGTGCCAGCAGTTCCCTGATGCGGGGGAATGAGCAGTTCTTC.

The genes are TRBV30 and TRBJ1-6, with 12 nucleotides matching TRBD1. Germline CDR1 and CDR2: GTSNPN and SVGIG (reference sequence). The CDR3 contains 15 residues. V was clipped by 3 bases and J by 12 bases; unmatched bases: 9. CDR3 bases: TGTGCCTGGAGCGTAAGGGGGACAGGGGGCGTACCCCTCCACTTT. Amino acids: CAWSVRGTGGVPLHF.

This CDR3 is CASSLSGTGGPGSPLHF. The CDR3 coding sequence is TGTGCCAGCAGCTTATCCGGGACAGGGGGTCCCGGTTCACCCCTCCACTTT. V is TRBV13 and J is TRBJ1-6, with 11 bases fitting TRBD1. Germline V lookup: CDR1 PRHDT, CDR2 FYEKMQ (reference sequence). Losses at the gene ends were 2 bases for V and 9 bases for J; bases not matched to a gene: 9. This CDR3 has 17 amino acids.

The sample holds a few counts of this clone. In DNA form, the CDR3 reads TGTGACCCCAACGGGAAGGGTCAAAGCACAGATACGCAGTATTTT. It is translated as CDPNGKGQSTDTQYF. The chain links TRBV21-1 to TRBJ2-3; the table's D call, TRBD2, has no DNA check behind it. TRBV21-1 is noted as a pseudogene. This CDR3 spans 15 amino acids.

This clone was picked up one time. V gene TRBV30 combines with J gene TRBJ2-1, with a weak D call TRBD2 (6 bases). The V end was cut by 5 bases, the J end by 0 bases, with 8 bases between. Germline CDR1 GTSNPN, CDR2 SVGIG (reference sequence). CDR3 length equals 13 residues. CDR3 region: CAWVGSSYNEQFF. The CDR3 DNA sequence: TGTGCCTGGGTCGGGAGCTCCTACAATGAGCAGTTCTTC.